This T cell receptor (beta chain) was identified in a study of regulatory T cells in long-lasting Graves disease. Time point in this sample: newly diagnosed GD, antithyroid drugs for less than 3 months. The TCR library was made from RNA that had been extracted from PBMCs in TRIzol. CDR1 is SQVTM, CDR2 ANQGSEA, per germline. The V and J ends lost 2 bases and 1 base, in that order; junction bases with no gene match: 1. The CDR3 spans 14 residues. Investigators prepared the TCR beta libraries by applying iRepertoire HTBI primers and Arm-PCR of CDR3 regions. MiXCR, applied by TCRdb to the multiplex PCR reads, yields one record per CDR3 protein. Of fewer than 650,000 distinct CDR3 sequences in the sample, roughly 15% were seen once. This sample also appeared in a second study, on T cells in Graves' hyperthyroidism and ophthalmopathy. That source reports: Each patient was aged 18 to 65 and had newly diagnosed hyperthyroidism of under 2 months' duration. Exclusion criteria comprised uncontrolled infection, other autoimmune disease, pregnancy or lactation. The HTBI primer set was used in a first-round RT-PCR of the TCR CDR3. Researchers report that a 13 V-J model separated ophthalmopathy from stable hyperthyroidism.

J is TRBJ2-7 and V is TRBV29-1; TRBD2 agrees at 11 bases. The sequence was collected from a woman aged 25 to 39 with Graves disease. Specimen: peripheral blood mononuclear cells (PBMCs), collected at new diagnosis, from a patient treated with antithyroid drugs. The CDR3 coding sequence is TGCAGCGTTGAACTAGCGGGAGGATCCTACGAGCAGTACTTC. Translation gives CSVELAGGSYEQYF.